This is a list of T cell receptor beta chains from one sample in a study of Ad26.COV2.S vaccination and SARS-CoV-2 variants. Repertoires were generated with immunoSEQ multiplex PCR, while TCRdb's copy carries only in-frame clones and drops some. The sample consists of 300,000 to 450,000 clones, about 91% of them appearing once. The sample consisted of peripheral blood, taken after recovery from COVID-19. These receptors all stem from a human donor who had recovered from COVID-19. The CDR3 runs from the conserved cysteine through the conserved F or W. The D gene is left open where the match is weak. Size is omitted from some rows. Given values are once, few, many or a class for expanded clones.

V gene,J gene,D gene,clone size,CDR3 protein,CDR3 DNA
TRBV19,TRBJ1-2,NA,NA,CASRQDHYGYTF,TGTGCCAGCAGACAGGATCACTATGGCTACACCTTC
TRBV6-5,TRBJ2-7,NA,NA,CASSYTGPSSYEQYF,TGTGCCAGCAGTTACACTGGACCAAGCTCCTACGAGCAGTACTTC
TRBV9,TRBJ2-5,TRBD2,NA,CASSVGLAGGYQETQYF,TGTGCCAGCAGCGTAGGCTTAGCGGGGGGATACCAAGAGACCCAGTACTTC
TRBV7-3,TRBJ2-2,NA,NA,CASSDLDTTNTGELFF,TGTGCCAGCAGCGACCTAGACACCACGAACACCGGGGAGCTGTTTTTT
TRBV4-3,TRBJ2-1,NA,NA,CASSLEGSSYNEQFF,TGCGCCAGCAGCCTCGAGGGGAGCTCCTACAATGAGCAGTTCTTC
TRBV7-6,TRBJ2-7,TRBD2,NA,CASSLGGGGFFSAEQYF,TGTGCCAGCAGCTTAGGTGGCGGGGGGTTTTTTTCCGCCGAGCAGTACTTC
TRBV27,TRBJ2-3,NA,NA,CASSFTGRPADTQYF,TGTGCCAGCAGTTTTACAGGTCGGCCGGCAGATACGCAGTATTTT
TRBV9,TRBJ2-1,NA,NA,CASSSGGGALKDNEQFF,TGTGCCAGCAGCTCCGGAGGGGGGGCGCTTAAGGACAATGAGCAGTTCTTC
TRBV11-2,TRBJ2-7,NA,NA,CASSFSRSYEQYF,TGTGCCAGCAGCTTCAGTCGGTCCTACGAGCAGTACTTC
TRBV11-2,TRBJ2-2,NA,NA,CASSLGGGSGELFF,TGTGCCAGCAGCTTAGGTGGGGGGTCCGGGGAGCTGTTTTTT
TRBV2,TRBJ1-1,NA,NA,CASKGRPNTEAFF,TGTGCCAGCAAAGGCAGACCGAACACTGAAGCTTTCTTT
TRBV5-8,TRBJ2-7,TRBD1,once,CASTSPRDRSTYEQYF,TGTGCCAGCACGTCGCCCCGGGACAGGTCAACCTACGAGCAGTACTTC
TRBV20-1,TRBJ2-1,NA,NA,CSAPLGPEQFF,TGCAGTGCCCCGCTAGGGCCTGAGCAGTTCTTC
TRBV18,TRBJ2-3,NA,NA,CASSPIDSTDTQYF,TGTGCCAGCTCACCAATAGATAGCACAGATACGCAGTATTTT
TRBV6-2/TRBV6-3,TRBJ2-7,TRBD2,NA,CASSYPTSGGPSSYEQYF,TGTGCCAGCAGTTACCCGACTAGCGGGGGGCCGAGCTCCTACGAGCAGTACTTC
TRBV27,TRBJ2-7,NA,once,CASSLRGADSYEQYF,TGTGCCAGCAGTTTAAGGGGGGCCGATTCCTACGAGCAGTACTTC